These 8 T cell receptor beta chains share one sample of origin, sequenced in a study of blood T cell repertoires in COVID-19. Profiled with immunoSEQ multiplex PCR; TCRdb holds only in-frame clones, not every one. The sample has 70,000 to 95,000 clones; approximately 75% are singletons. The sample consisted of peripheral blood. Receptors were obtained from a human donor in a cohort sampled during active COVID-19.

This clone has a handful of counts. The rearrangement uses TRBV5-1 and TRBJ1-4; 8 bases align to TRBD1. With V trimmed by 0 bases and J by 7 bases, 2 bases remained unmatched. The CDR3 covers 14 residues. CDR1 is SGHRS, CDR2 YFSETQ, per germline. CDR3 amino acids: CASSLGQGLEKLFF. The CDR3 region has the DNA TGCGCCAGCAGCTTGGGACAGGGGCTTGAAAAACTGTTTTTT.

V is TRBV18 and J is TRBJ1-2; a possible D gene is TRBD1 (5 bases). V was pared by 2 bases and J by 6 bases, with 22 bases between. Germline V gives CDR1 KGHSH, CDR2 LQKENI. The length of the CDR3 is 17 residues. The CDR3 spells CASSPDGAGWLGDGYTF. In DNA form, the CDR3 reads TGTGCCAGCTCACCAGATGGTGCAGGTTGGTTAGGGGATGGCTACACCTTC.

The chain combines TRBV7-9 with TRBJ2-5, with a tentative D call TRBD2 (5 bases). The CDR3 sequence is 16 residues long. V was clipped by 1 base and J by 4 bases, with 16 bases between them. Germline V gene sequence: CDR1 SEHNR, CDR2 FQNEAQ (reference sequence). Here the CDR3 DNA reads TGTGCCAGCAGCTTAGTGGTAGGACCTAGCCTAGAGACCCAGTACTTC. Its translation is CASSLVVGPSLETQYF.

The V gene is TRBV12-5, the J gene TRBJ1-4; D is possibly TRBD1 (6 bases). V lost 2 bases and J 7 bases, leaving 8 bases between the germline ends. This CDR3 contains 13 residues. Per the germline V gene, CDR1 is LGHNT and CDR2 is FRNRAP. The CDR3 reads CASGLNRVEKLFF. The CDR3, as DNA: TGTGCTAGTGGTTTGAACAGGGTTGAAAAACTGTTTTTT.

V gene TRBV18 combines with J gene TRBJ2-1; tentatively, D is TRBD2 (6 bases). CDR1 is KGHSH and CDR2 is LQKENI in the germline V gene. Trimming removed 3 bases from V and 4 bases from J, with 19 bases in between. The CDR3 consists of 17 residues. CDR3 loop: CASSPPRGTGVYNEQFF. Written as DNA, the CDR3 is TGTGCCAGCTCACCTCCGAGAGGGACGGGGGTGTACAATGAGCAGTTCTTC.

This rearrangement joins TRBV18 to TRBJ1-2, with 8 bases fitting TRBD1. The CDR3 runs 18 residues. After removal of 3 bases from V and 0 bases from J, the junction contained 12 bases not matched to a gene. Germline loops: CDR1 KGHSH, CDR2 LQKENI. For the CDR3, the DNA is TGTGCCAGCTCACCTCAGGGGGCGCTTGGCTATTCTAACTATGGCTACACCTTC. Translating it yields CASSPQGALGYSNYGYTF.

This clone was seen just once. The genes are TRBV3-1 (or the pseudogene TRBV3-2) and TRBJ2-4; the D is unclear. CDR3 length equals 13 residues. Germline V gene sequence: CDR1 LGHDT, CDR2 YNNKEL (reference sequence). CDR3 bases: TGTGAACAGAACCCCATAGCCAAAAACATTCAGTACTTC. It is translated as CEQNPIAKNIQYF.

This clone was detected a few times. The chain has TRBV30 and TRBJ1-5; TRBD1 agrees at 10 bases. This CDR3 spans 15 amino acids. J was trimmed by 3 bases and V by 0 bases; bases with no gene match: 2. CDR1 and CDR2 (germline): GTSNPN, SVGIG (reference sequence). This chain's CDR3 is CAWSVGQGDNQPQHF. The CDR3 nucleotides are TGTGCCTGGAGTGTAGGACAGGGGGACAATCAGCCCCAGCATTTT.